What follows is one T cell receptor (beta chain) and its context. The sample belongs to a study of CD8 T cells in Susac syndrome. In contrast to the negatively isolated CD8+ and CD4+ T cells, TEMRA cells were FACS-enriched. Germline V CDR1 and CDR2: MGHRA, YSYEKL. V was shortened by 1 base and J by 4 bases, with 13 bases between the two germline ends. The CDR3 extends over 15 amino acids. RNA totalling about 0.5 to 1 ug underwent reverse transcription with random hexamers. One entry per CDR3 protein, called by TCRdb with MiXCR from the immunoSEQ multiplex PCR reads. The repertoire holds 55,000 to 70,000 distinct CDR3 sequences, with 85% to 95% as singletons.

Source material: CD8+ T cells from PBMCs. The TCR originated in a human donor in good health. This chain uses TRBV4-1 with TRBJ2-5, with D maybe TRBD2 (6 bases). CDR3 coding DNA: TGCGCCAGCAGCCAAGTTCGGGCGGGGATAGAGACCCAGTACTTC. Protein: CASSQVRAGIETQYF.